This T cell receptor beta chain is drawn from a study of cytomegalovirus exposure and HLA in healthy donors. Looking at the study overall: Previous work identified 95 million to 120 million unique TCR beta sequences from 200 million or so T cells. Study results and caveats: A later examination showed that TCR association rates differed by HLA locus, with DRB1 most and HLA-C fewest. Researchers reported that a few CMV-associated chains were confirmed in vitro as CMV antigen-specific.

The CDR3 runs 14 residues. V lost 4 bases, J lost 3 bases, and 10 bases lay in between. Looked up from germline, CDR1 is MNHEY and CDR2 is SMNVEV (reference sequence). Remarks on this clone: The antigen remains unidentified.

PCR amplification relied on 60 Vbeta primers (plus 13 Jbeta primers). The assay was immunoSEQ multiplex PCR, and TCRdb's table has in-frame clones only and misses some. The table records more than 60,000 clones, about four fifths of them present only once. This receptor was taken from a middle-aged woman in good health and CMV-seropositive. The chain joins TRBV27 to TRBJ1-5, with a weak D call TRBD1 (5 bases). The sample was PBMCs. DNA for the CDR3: TGTGCCAGCAGTTGGGGGGGGGACAATCAGCCCCAGCATTTT. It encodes CASSWGGDNQPQHF.